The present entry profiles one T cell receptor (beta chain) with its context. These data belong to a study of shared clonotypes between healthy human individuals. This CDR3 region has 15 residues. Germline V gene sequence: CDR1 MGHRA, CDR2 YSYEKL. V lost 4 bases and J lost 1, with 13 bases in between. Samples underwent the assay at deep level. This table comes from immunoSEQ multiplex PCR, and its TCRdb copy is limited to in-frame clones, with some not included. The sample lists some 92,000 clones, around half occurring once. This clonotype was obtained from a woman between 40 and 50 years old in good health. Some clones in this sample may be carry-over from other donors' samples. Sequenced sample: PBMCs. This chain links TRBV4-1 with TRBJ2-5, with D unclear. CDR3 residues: CASSRLPTAQETQYF. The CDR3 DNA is TGCGCCAGCAGCCGTCTCCCGACGGCCCAAGAGACCCAGTACTTC.